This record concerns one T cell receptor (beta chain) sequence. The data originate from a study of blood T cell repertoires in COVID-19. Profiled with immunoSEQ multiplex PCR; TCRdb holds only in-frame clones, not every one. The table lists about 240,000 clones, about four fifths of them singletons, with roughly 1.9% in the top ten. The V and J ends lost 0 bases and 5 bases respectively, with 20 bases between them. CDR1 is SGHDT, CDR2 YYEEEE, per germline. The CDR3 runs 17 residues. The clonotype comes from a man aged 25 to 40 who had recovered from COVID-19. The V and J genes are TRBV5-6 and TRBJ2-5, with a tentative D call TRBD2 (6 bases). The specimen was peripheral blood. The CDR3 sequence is CASSLAFAGPYEETQYF. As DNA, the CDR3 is TGTGCCAGCAGCTTGGCCTTTGCGGGGCCTTATGAGGAGACCCAGTACTTC.